This TCR beta chain was recovered during a study of cytomegalovirus exposure and HLA in healthy donors. Study-wide background: The same platform used for the 650 to 850 first-cohort repertoires was also used for the 95 to 150 validation repertoires, as a later analysis reported. Study-wide results and caveats: Most TCR sequences were rare, but some public TCRs occurred in many donors. The classifier reportedly diagnosed cytomegalovirus status with high specificity and sensitivity. Listed as cytomegalovirus-associated were 150 or so TCR beta chains.

Data came from immunoSEQ multiplex PCR; TCRdb stores just in-frame clones and leaves some out. This table has about 260,000 clones, less than 95% appearing once. V dropped 4 bases and J dropped 3 bases, with 14 bases sitting between them. The CDR3 runs to 14 residues. CDR1 SGHDT and CDR2 YYEEEE come from the germline V gene. A note on this clone: Its antigen is undetermined.

The clonotype originates from a woman in her twenties or thirties in good health and CMV-seronegative. Sequencing was performed on PBMCs. The chain employs TRBV5-6 and TRBJ2-7, with D tentatively TRBD1 (6 bases). CDR3: CASSLKPQGYEQYF. The CDR3 DNA follows: TGTGCCAGCAGCCTCAAGCCACAGGGCTACGAGCAGTACTTC. Together with reference TRBV5-6 and TRBJ2-7, the CDR3 gives the full variable domain: DAGVTQSPTHLIKTRGQQVTLRCSPKSGHDTVSWYQQALGQGPQFIFQYYEEEERQRGNFPDRFSGHQFPNYSSELNVNALLLGDSALYLCASSLKPQGYEQYFGPGTRLTVT.